The rows below give T cell receptor beta chains drawn from one sample of a study of T-cell memory formation after mild COVID-19. TCRdb reprocessed the 5' RACE reads via MiXCR and lists one record per CDR3 protein. The data contain around 260,000 distinct CDR3 sequences, 15% to 20% of them singletons. Material for sequencing was PBMCs or a T cell subset sorted from them (not recorded which). Every receptor here comes from a man aged 18 to 29 who had mild COVID-19 (a few samples of this study predate the infection). Cell type and time point are not known. The CDR3 runs from the conserved cysteine through the conserved F or W. A D gene is named only where the DNA matches it firmly. Clone size is shown for a subset of rows, as once, few, many or a class of expanded clone.

d_call	clone_size	v_call	j_call	cdr3_aa	cdr3_nt
-	-	TRBV18	TRBJ2-5	CASSAFTGVQETQYF	TGTGCCAGCTCAGCTTTCACAGGCGTACAAGAGACCCAGTACTTC
TRBD1	few	TRBV6-5	TRBJ2-1	CASSKSGGDGTYNEQFF	TGTGCCAGCAGTAAATCAGGGGGCGACGGAACCTACAATGAGCAGTTCTTC
TRBD2	-	TRBV5-1	TRBJ2-3	CASSRTTSEGGDTQYF	TGCGCCAGCAGCAGAACGACTAGCGAAGGGGGAGATACGCAGTATTTT
-	few	TRBV5-6	TRBJ1-2	CASRPQGEGANYGYTF	TGTGCCAGCAGGCCGCAGGGTGAGGGAGCTAACTATGGCTACACCTTC
TRBD1	few	TRBV7-2	TRBJ1-2	CASSETGYYGYTF	TGTGCCAGCAGTGAGACAGGGTACTATGGCTACACCTTC
TRBD1	few	TRBV11-1	TRBJ1-6	CASSSDRERRSPLHF	TGTGCCAGCAGCTCGGACAGGGAGAGGAGATCACCCCTCCACTTT
TRBD1	-	TRBV7-3	TRBJ2-7	CASSLDRGQVSEQYF	TGTGCCAGCAGCTTAGACAGGGGGCAGGTGAGCGAGCAGTACTTC
TRBD1	-	TRBV4-3	TRBJ1-4	CASSQGTGTNEKLFF	TGCGCCAGCAGCCAAGGGACAGGGACTAATGAAAAACTGTTTTTT
-	few	TRBV14	TRBJ2-2	CASSQAPEIRVSGLRNGELFF	TGTGCCAGCAGCCAAGCTCCCGAAATCAGGGTTTCAGGACTAAGAAACGGGGAGCTGTTTTTT
-	few	TRBV7-2	TRBJ1-1	CASSQVHTEAFF	TGTGCCAGCTCGCAGGTTCATACTGAAGCTTTCTTT
TRBD2	few	TRBV4-1	TRBJ2-3	CASSEAGGSTDTQYF	TGCGCCAGCAGCGAAGCGGGGGGAAGCACAGATACGCAGTATTTT
-	few	TRBV3-1	TRBJ2-1	CASSQAPVLEQFF	TGTGCCAGCAGCCAAGCACCGGTTCTTGAGCAGTTCTTC
-	few	TRBV12-3/TRBV12-4	TRBJ1-1	CASSSQGRGTEAFF	TGTGCCAGCAGTTCTCAGGGGAGAGGCACTGAAGCTTTCTTT
TRBD1	-	TRBV5-1	TRBJ2-2	CASRRGPGELFF	TGCGCCAGCAGGAGGGGGCCCGGGGAGCTGTTTTTT
-	-	TRBV6-5	TRBJ2-1	CASSDRPTWGQFF	TGTGCCAGCAGTGATCGACCAACCTGGGGGCAGTTCTTC
-	-	TRBV4-2	TRBJ1-4	CASSQGAATNEKLFF	TGTGCCAGCAGCCAAGGCGCAGCAACTAATGAAAAACTGTTTTTT
-	few	TRBV7-6	TRBJ1-1	CASSLEQGVAAFF	TGTGCCAGCAGCTTGGAACAGGGAGTTGCAGCTTTCTTT
-	few	TRBV5-1	TRBJ2-3	CASSLDLGVTDTQYF	TGCGCCAGCAGCTTGGATCTGGGGGTCACAGATACGCAGTATTTT
TRBD1	-	TRBV5-1	TRBJ2-7	CASSSGTGGEQYF	TGCGCCAGCAGCTCCGGGACAGGGGGCGAGCAGTACTTC
TRBD2	many	TRBV7-2	TRBJ2-4	CASSPRGRALAKNIQYF	TGTGCCAGCAGCCCCCGGGGGAGGGCCCTAGCCAAAAACATTCAGTACTTC
TRBD2	-	TRBV2	TRBJ2-1	CAGYSGAVNNEQFF	TGTGCCGGATATAGCGGGGCCGTTAACAATGAGCAGTTCTTC
TRBD1	few	TRBV12-3/TRBV12-4	TRBJ1-2	CASRSPAGTAAGYTF	TGTGCCAGCAGGTCCCCCGCCGGGACAGCCGCCGGCTACACCTTC
-	few	TRBV5-1	TRBJ2-7	CASSLLSGAYYEQYF	TGCGCCAGCAGCTTGTTGTCGGGGGCGTACTACGAGCAGTACTTC
-	-	TRBV4-3	TRBJ1-5	CASSQTEGVAQHF	TGCGCCAGCAGCCAAACTGAAGGAGTCGCCCAGCATTTT
-	few	TRBV11-2	TRBJ2-5	CASTDLRGWETQYF	TGTGCCAGCACCGACCTACGGGGTTGGGAGACCCAGTACTTC
-	-	TRBV5-5	TRBJ1-1	CASSPGVGGTEAFF	TGTGCCAGCAGCCCCGGGGTCGGTGGCACTGAAGCTTTCTTT
TRBD2	-	TRBV24-1	TRBJ2-1	CATSDSWGGINEQFF	TGTGCCACCAGTGATTCTTGGGGAGGGATCAATGAGCAGTTCTTC
-	once	TRBV14	TRBJ1-1	CASSQDAWETFF	TGTGCCAGCAGCCAAGACGCTTGGGAAACTTTCTTT
TRBD1	-	TRBV7-2	TRBJ1-2	CASSQGQSNYGYTF	TGTGCCAGCAGCCAGGGACAGTCTAACTATGGCTACACCTTC
TRBD2	few	TRBV7-9	TRBJ2-5	CASSPNLGTSGAQGAQYF	TGTGCCAGCAGCCCAAATTTGGGGACTAGCGGGGCGCAGGGCGCCCAGTACTTC
-	few	TRBV28	TRBJ2-3	CASSFTQQVGADTQYF	TGTGCCAGCAGTTTTACACAGCAGGTCGGGGCAGATACGCAGTATTTT
-	-	TRBV28	TRBJ2-2	CASSTGGTNTGELFF	TGTGCCAGCAGCACCGGAGGCACCAACACCGGGGAGCTGTTTTTT
TRBD1	few	TRBV20-1	TRBJ2-1	CSAPGTGINEQFF	TGCAGTGCTCCCGGGACAGGGATTAATGAGCAGTTCTTC